This T cell receptor (beta chain) was found in a study of shared T cell receptors in the human thymus. The protocol was immunoSEQ multiplex PCR, while the TCRdb copy is restricted to in-frame clones and leaves out a portion. The repertoire includes 540,000 or so clones, more than 75% of them detected once, and 0.013% sits in the top ten. These data are also associated with another study on human thymus T cells.

This TCR was recovered from a boy in the first two years of life with a congenital heart defect. The specimen sequenced was thymocytes.

In DNA form, the CDR3 reads TGTGCCAGCAGCTTAATCGGGGAAGTCTACGAGCAGTACTTC. Its translation: CASSLIGEVYEQYF. The J gene is TRBJ2-7, the V gene TRBV7-9; the D gene is possibly TRBD2 (5 bases). CDR1 is SEHNR, CDR2 FQNEAQ, per germline (reference sequence). Trimming removed 2 bases at V and 3 bases at J, with 11 bases between. The CDR3 spans 14 residues.